Listed here are 31 T cell receptor beta chains from one sample, sequenced in a study of blood T cell repertoires in COVID-19. Libraries were prepared by immunoSEQ multiplex PCR; TCRdb keeps only in-frame clonotypes and omits some of them. The sample carries 150,000 to 200,000 clones, 70% to 90% recorded once. Specimen: peripheral blood. These receptors were obtained from a woman aged 55-70 years with COVID-19, enrolled during active disease.

The chain employs TRBV7-2 and TRBJ1-4; D uncertain. This CDR3 is built from 14 residues. The germline V and J ends were trimmed by 1 base and 13 bases, with 16 bases remaining between them. Germline CDR1 SGHTA, CDR2 FQGNSA. CDR3 nucleotide sequence: TGTGCCAGCAGCTTAGACCCTCGGGGAGGGCTACTGTTTTTT. This encodes CASSLDPRGGLLFF.

This chain uses TRBV15 with TRBJ1-6; TRBD1 agrees at 9 bases. CDR3 length: 15 amino acids. Trimming at V came to 7 bases and at J to 7 bases, leaving 8 bases not matched to a gene. The germline gives CDR1 LNHNV, CDR2 YYDKDF (reference sequence). The CDR3 sequence: CATTSGQGENSPLHF. In nucleotides, the CDR3 is TGTGCCACCACCTCGGGACAGGGTGAAAATTCACCCCTCCACTTT.

The V gene is TRBV3-1 (or the pseudogene TRBV3-2), the J gene TRBJ1-1, with 9 bases identical to TRBD1. The CDR3 runs 15 residues. V lost 5 bases and J lost 4; bases outside the gene matches: 8. In germline, CDR1 is LGHDT, CDR2 YNNKEL (reference sequence). The CDR3 DNA sequence: TGTGCCAGCAGCGACCGGACAGGGGTAGGCACTGAAGCTTTCTTT. Its protein is CASSDRTGVGTEAFF.

The chain couples TRBV5-4 to TRBJ2-4; D might be TRBD1 (7 bases). CDR3 length: 14 residues. Germline V gene sequence: CDR1 SGHNT, CDR2 YYREEE (reference sequence). V was pared by 0 bases and J by 8 bases, with 12 bases between. The CDR3 DNA reads TGTGCCAGCAGCTTGGCCGACAGGGAGGACATTCAGTACTTC. It is translated as CASSLADREDIQYF.

This chain joins TRBV24-1 and TRBJ1-1, with D possibly TRBD1 on 5 matching bases. The CDR3 spans 14 residues. V lost 7 bases, J lost 0 bases, and 11 bases lay in between. Germline V gives CDR1 KGHDR, CDR2 SFDVKD. The CDR3 loop is CATSETGMNTEAFF. CDR3 sequence (DNA): TGTGCCACCAGCGAAACAGGAATGAACACTGAAGCTTTCTTT.

This chain links TRBV6-4 with TRBJ2-2; 13 bases agree with TRBD2. CDR3 length equals 15 residues. Trimming took 4 bases from V and 4 from J; bases not matched to a gene: 0. Germline V lookup: CDR1 MRHNA, CDR2 SNTAGT. The CDR3 sequence: CASSGTSGSTGELFF. The CDR3, as DNA: TGTGCCAGCAGTGGGACTAGCGGGAGCACCGGGGAGCTGTTTTTT.

This chain connects TRBV6-6 to TRBJ1-4, with a weak D call TRBD1 (5 bases). Between the trimmed V and J ends, which lost 7 bases and 4 bases, there was a span of 13 bases. CDR1 MNHNY and CDR2 SVGAGI come from the germline V gene (reference sequence). The CDR3 covers 14 residues. The CDR3 DNA follows: TGTGCCAGCACCTATGGGGGGGTTAATGAAAAACTGTTTTTT. It yields the protein CASTYGGVNEKLFF.

The chain combines TRBV7-2 with TRBJ1-1; 8 nucleotides line up with TRBD1. After removal of 5 bases from V and 0 bases from J, the junction contained 5 bases not matched to a gene. Germline CDR1 is SGHTA and CDR2 is FQGNSA. The CDR3 is 15 amino acids. The DNA for the CDR3 is TGTGCCAGCAGCCCTCGGACAGGGATGAACACTGAAGCTTTCTTT. Protein sequence: CASSPRTGMNTEAFF.

Of note for this clone: At one end, the junction sequence differs from germline, possibly due to a read error. V usage is TRBV7-7 and J usage is TRBJ2-5; D call uncertain. The germline V gene has CDR1 SSHAT and CDR2 FNYEAQ (reference sequence). This CDR3 is 13 amino acids long. The CDR3: CASSSEDPETQYF. DNA of the CDR3: TGTGCTAGCAGTTCAGAGGATCCTGAGACCCAGTACTTC.

This clone occurred a few times. The V gene is TRBV4-3, the J gene TRBJ1-2; maybe TRBD1 (6 bases). CDR1 LGHNA and CDR2 YSLEER come from the germline V gene. Trimming stripped 1 base from V and 1 base from J, with 10 bases between. The CDR3 has 15 residues. The CDR3 sequence: CASSQGNRDNYGYTF. CDR3 in DNA: TGCGCCAGCAGCCAAGGAAACAGGGATAACTATGGCTACACCTTC.

V is TRBV20-1 and J is TRBJ2-7; TRBD2 agrees at 11 bases. CDR3 length: 13 residues. The ends lost 3 bases at V and 4 bases at J; junction bases unmatched: 2. Looked up from germline, CDR1 is DFQATT and CDR2 is SNEGSKA (reference sequence). In nucleotides, the CDR3 is TGCAGTGCTAGTTTAGCGGGAGGGTACGAGCAGTACTTC. As protein: CSASLAGGYEQYF.

The CDR3 DNA reads TGTGCCAGTACCAGAGGGGGGACAGCACGAAATGGCTACACCTTC. Protein sequence: CASTRGGTARNGYTF. The V gene is TRBV19, the J gene TRBJ1-2; 7 nucleotides match TRBD1. Per germline, CDR1 LNHDA and CDR2 SQIVND (reference sequence). With V trimmed by 7 bases and J by 6 bases, 14 bases remained unmatched. The CDR3 has 15 residues.

The V and J genes are TRBV6-1 and TRBJ2-6; 10 nucleotides agree with TRBD1. CDR3 length: 18 amino acids. The germline V gene has CDR1 MNHNS and CDR2 SASEGT. V lost 4 bases, J lost 3 bases, and 9 bases stayed unmatched. CDR3: CASSVWDRGSDGANVLTF. CDR3 bases: TGTGCCAGCAGTGTCTGGGACAGGGGATCGGATGGGGCCAACGTCCTGACTTTC.

The chain employs TRBV9 and TRBJ2-1; 11 nucleotides match TRBD2. The CDR3 loop spans 15 amino acids. J gave up 5 bases and V 3 bases, and 4 bases lay outside the gene matches. Germline loops: CDR1 SGDLS, CDR2 YYNGEE. The CDR3 nucleotides are TGTGCCAGCAGCGCCGGGACTAGCGGTAACAATGAGCAGTTCTTC. This gives the protein CASSAGTSGNNEQFF.

The chain is built from TRBV19 and TRBJ1-5; TRBD1 matches at 7 bases. After removal of 1 base from V and 3 bases from J, the junction contained 6 bases not matched to a gene. CDR1 LNHDA and CDR2 SQIVND come from the germline V gene (reference sequence). The CDR3 runs to 16 residues. CDR3 DNA sequence: TGTGCCAGTAGTATAGTTAACAGGGGTGACAATCAGCCCCAGCATTTT. It specifies CASSIVNRGDNQPQHF.

This rearrangement joins TRBV7-2 to TRBJ1-5; no definite D call. CDR1 and CDR2 (germline): SGHTA, FQGNSA. With 4 bases removed from V and 4 bases from J, the gap between germline ends came to 5 bases. This CDR3 is built from 12 residues. The CDR3 region has the DNA TGTGCCAGCAGCTCCAGAAATCAGCCCCAGCATTTT. Amino acid sequence: CASSSRNQPQHF.

The gene calls are TRBV3-1 (or the pseudogene TRBV3-2) and TRBJ2-7, with 9 bases lining up with TRBD2. Germline loops: CDR1 LGHDT, CDR2 YNNKEL (reference sequence). The CDR3 contains 14 residues. The V and J ends lost 4 bases and 4 bases, in that order; junction bases with no gene match: 5. In DNA, the CDR3 is TGTGCCAGCAGCCGGGCTAGCGGGATATACGAGCAGTACTTC. Amino acids: CASSRASGIYEQYF.

This clone was detected only once. The chain joins TRBV18 to TRBJ1-6, with D perhaps matching TRBD1 (6 bases). V lost 3 bases, J lost 7 bases, and 16 bases lay in between. This CDR3 contains 16 residues. Germline V gene lookup returns CDR1 KGHSH and CDR2 LQKENI. CDR3 amino acids: CASSPRDISENSPLHF. In DNA form, the CDR3 reads TGTGCCAGCTCACCTCGGGACATATCGGAAAATTCACCCCTCCACTTT.

The J gene is TRBJ2-7, the V gene TRBV7-8, with a tentative D call TRBD2 (5 bases). Trimming removed 1 base from V and 3 bases from J, with 13 bases in between. The CDR3 is 15 amino acids. The germline V gene encodes CDR1 SGHVS and CDR2 FQNEAQ. This CDR3 is CASSLVAGPHYEQYF. The DNA for the CDR3 is TGTGCCAGCAGCTTAGTCGCGGGTCCCCACTACGAGCAGTACTTC. Supplemented by reference TRBV7-8 and TRBJ2-7, the full variable domain reads GAGVSQSPRYKVAKRGQDVALRCDPISGHVSLFWYQQALGQGPEFLTYFQNEAQLDKSGLPSDRFFAERPEGSVSTLKIQRTQQEDSAVYLCASSLVAGPHYEQYFGPGTRLTVT.

This clone has just a few counts. J is TRBJ2-2 and V is TRBV4-1; 14 bases agree with TRBD2. V was pared by 3 bases and J by 6 bases, with 9 bases of the junction left unmatched. CDR1 and CDR2 (germline): MGHRA, YSYEKL. The CDR3 has 18 amino acids. CDR3 protein: CASSQAGTSGSYSGELFF. Written as DNA, the CDR3 is TGCGCCAGCAGCCAGGCCGGGACTAGCGGGAGTTATTCCGGGGAGCTGTTTTTT.

This chain uses TRBV4-3 with TRBJ1-1, with D hard to call. Germline V CDR1 and CDR2: LGHNA, YSLEER. CDR3 length: 15 amino acids. Trimming took off 0 bases at V and 1 base at J, with 9 bases between the two ends. CDR3 sequence (DNA): TGCGCCAGCAGCCAAGATGGAGGGTGGAACACTGAAGCTTTCTTT. It yields the protein CASSQDGGWNTEAFF.

The gene calls are TRBV4-2 and TRBJ2-7, with 8 bases matching TRBD2. The CDR3 covers 15 residues. Unmatched junction bases numbered 10, after V lost 3 bases and J lost 6 bases. Germline V gives CDR1 LGHNA, CDR2 YNFKEQ. The CDR3 DNA sequence: TGTGCCAGCAGCCACTCGGGAGGGGAGGGCGGCGAGCAGTACTTC. It encodes CASSHSGGEGGEQYF.

This sequence joins TRBV15 and TRBJ1-4; 7 bases match TRBD1. The CDR3 contains 14 residues. The V and J ends lost 5 bases and 8 bases, in that order; junction bases with no gene match: 8. Germline assignment: CDR1 LNHNV and CDR2 YYDKDF (reference sequence). The chain's CDR3 is CATSQQGWGEKLFF. For the CDR3, the DNA is TGTGCCACCAGCCAACAGGGGTGGGGGGAAAAACTGTTTTTT.

J is TRBJ2-3 and V is TRBV14; D not resolved. The CDR3 consists of 15 residues. V gave up 3 bases and J gave up 1 base, with 11 bases separating them. CDR1 is SGHDN and CDR2 is FVKESK in the germline V gene. For the CDR3, the DNA is TGTGCCAGCAGCCATTTAGCTTCTGGCACAGATACGCAGTATTTT. It yields the protein CASSHLASGTDTQYF.

The rearrangement links TRBV18 to TRBJ1-1; no clear D. CDR1 is KGHSH and CDR2 is LQKENI in the germline V gene. V dropped 1 base and J dropped 1 base, with 7 bases sitting between them. CDR3 length: 14 amino acids. CDR3 sequence (DNA): TGTGCCAGCTCACCACTCCGGGGGAACACTGAAGCTTTCTTT. Protein product: CASSPLRGNTEAFF.

This clone was seen a handful of times. This chain uses TRBV5-1 with TRBJ2-7; 10 bases agree with TRBD1. The CDR3 is made up of 14 amino acids. Germline lookup yields CDR1 SGHRS and CDR2 YFSETQ. V shed 4 bases, J shed 4 bases, and the junction held 5 bases outside the gene matches. CDR3 protein: CASSERTGGYEQYF. CDR3 coding DNA: TGCGCCAGCAGCGAGAGGACAGGGGGTTACGAGCAGTACTTC.

Here the CDR3 reads CASSRDRGLQFF. The CDR3 DNA follows: TGCGCCAGCAGCAGGGACAGGGGGCTGCAGTTCTTC. The V call is TRBV5-1, the J call TRBJ2-1; 12 bases map to TRBD1. This CDR3 region has 12 residues. The ends lost 4 bases at V and 12 bases at J; junction bases unmatched: 2. CDR1 is SGHRS, CDR2 YFSETQ, per germline.

V gene TRBV4-2 combines with J gene TRBJ2-5, with D unresolved. Trimming removed 0 bases from V and 5 bases from J, with 10 bases in between. Per germline, CDR1 LGHNA and CDR2 YNFKEQ. The CDR3 totals 14 residues. The CDR3 DNA sequence: TGTGCCAGCAGCCAAGATTCCCTAGAGGAGACCCAGTACTTC. As protein: CASSQDSLEETQYF.

The CDR3 sequence: CASSKGTGIYGYTF. The CDR3 DNA follows: TGTGCCAGCAGCAAGGGGACAGGGATCTATGGCTACACCTTC. The genes are TRBV6-5 and TRBJ1-2, with 9 bases lining up with TRBD1. This CDR3 contains 14 residues. J lost 4 bases, V lost 6 bases, and 6 bases had no gene match. The germline V gene encodes CDR1 MNHEY and CDR2 SVGAGI.

This clone came up once. The V call is TRBV27, the J call TRBJ2-7; D not resolved. Looked up from germline, CDR1 is MNHEY and CDR2 is SMNVEV (reference sequence). The V end was cut by 2 bases, the J end by 6 bases, with 17 bases between. CDR3 length: 15 amino acids. The CDR3 protein is CASSLGGRPTGEQYF. The CDR3 bases are TGTGCCAGCAGTTTAGGCGGCCGGCCGACGGGCGAGCAGTACTTC.

This chain links TRBV21-1 with TRBJ2-7; whether TRBD2, the table's D call, matches the DNA was not checked. TRBV21-1 corresponds to a pseudogene. This CDR3 has 14 amino acids. The CDR3 loop reads CASKGTSGGYEQYF. The CDR3 nucleotides read TGTGCCAGCAAGGGGACTAGCGGGGGCTACGAGCAGTACTTC.